These 11 T cell receptor beta chains were all obtained from the same sample, sequenced in a study of preoperative IRX-2 immunotherapy in early breast cancer. Method: immunoSEQ multiplex PCR; TCRdb's copy keeps in-frame clones and lacks some. Of 9,500 to 14,000 clones in the sample, around 86% were seen once. This sample's treatment: preoperative locoregional IRX-2 cytokine immunotherapy. The specimen comprised lymph node tissue, sampled before IRX-2 immunotherapy. These TCRs come from a human donor with breast cancer.

The J gene is TRBJ2-3, the V gene TRBV23-1, with a weak D call TRBD2 (5 bases). TRBV23-1 is filed as an ORF, its function uncertain. This CDR3 has 14 amino acids. Trimming cost V 8 bases and J 1 base, with 13 bases left between them. The CDR3 DNA follows: TGCGCCAGCCTCCAAGCGGAACGCACAGATACGCAGTATTTT. Its protein product is CASLQAERTDTQYF.

The chain links TRBV6-8 to TRBJ2-7; D possibly corresponds to TRBD1 (5 bases). V was clipped by 10 bases and J by 0 bases, with 16 bases between them. Germline-derived CDR1 and CDR2 are MNHGY and SAAAGT. The CDR3 runs to 14 residues. CDR3 bases: TGTGCCATCAAGGGCTCCGACAGCTCCTACGAGCAGTACTTC. As protein: CAIKGSDSSYEQYF.

The V and J genes are TRBV7-4 and TRBJ2-7; TRBD2 might be the D (5 bases). Per the germline V gene, CDR1 is SGHVT and CDR2 is SQSDAQ. The CDR3 runs to 13 residues. V was clipped by 4 bases and J by 4 bases, with 11 bases between them. The CDR3 reads CASSYQLGYEQYF. CDR3 DNA: TGTGCCAGCAGCTACCAACTAGGATACGAGCAGTACTTC.

The chain combines TRBV5-1 with TRBJ2-7, with unresolved D. Trimming took 4 bases from V and 3 from J, leaving 17 bases between them. CDR1 SGHRS and CDR2 YFSETQ come from the germline V gene. This CDR3 contains 15 residues. CDR3 bases: TGCGCCAGCAGCGACGCGACCCGCCTCAACTACGAGCAGTACTTC. Its translation: CASSDATRLNYEQYF.

V is TRBV6-1 and J is TRBJ2-5; D is ambiguous. The CDR3 is 15 amino acids. Germline V gives CDR1 MNHNS, CDR2 SASEGT. V lost 0 bases, J lost 7 bases, and 15 bases lay in between. The DNA for the CDR3 is TGTGCCAGCAGTGAAGCGGATCGGAGAACGACGACCCAGTACTTC. This encodes CASSEADRRTTTQYF.

The chain carries TRBV23-1 and TRBJ1-2, with D unresolved. TRBV23-1 is annotated as an ORF whose role is uncertain. There are 13 residues in the CDR3. The V and J ends lost 6 bases and 6 bases respectively, with 14 bases between them. Here the CDR3 reads CASSLGYLNGYTF. DNA for the CDR3: TGCGCCAGCAGCTTAGGGTATTTGAATGGCTACACCTTC.

The chain combines TRBV29-1 with TRBJ1-2; D gene unclear. Germline V gene data show CDR1 as SQVTM and CDR2 as ANQGSEA. The CDR3 loop spans 13 amino acids. Between the trimmed V and J ends, which lost 4 bases and 2 bases, there was a span of 11 bases. CDR3: CSVGVRANYGYTF. Here the CDR3 DNA reads TGCAGCGTTGGTGTGAGGGCCAACTATGGCTACACCTTC.

The chain carries TRBV7-1 and TRBJ2-1; 12 bases match TRBD1. TRBV7-1 carries the ORF label, with uncertain function. CDR3 length: 16 residues. The V and J ends lost 4 bases and 8 bases, in that order; junction bases with no gene match: 9. In DNA form, the CDR3 reads TGTGCCAGCAGCTTAGGGGACAGGGGGCGCGTCGATGAGCAGTTCTTC. Protein: CASSLGDRGRVDEQFF.

The genes are TRBV11-3 and TRBJ1-4, with a tentative D call TRBD1 (6 bases). This CDR3 spans 14 amino acids. V was trimmed by 4 bases and J by 5 bases, leaving 11 bases between them. Per the germline V gene, CDR1 is SGHNT and CDR2 is YENEEA. The chain's CDR3 is CASSSAGANEKLFF. Written as DNA, the CDR3 is TGTGCCAGCAGCTCGGCGGGGGCGAATGAAAAACTGTTTTTT.

The chain uses TRBV12-1 and TRBJ2-1. TRBV12-1 is flagged as a pseudogene. The CDR3 totals 13 residues. The chain's CDR3 is CASSVVRDNEQFF. For the CDR3, the DNA is TGTGCCAGCAGTGTCGTCAGAGACAATGAGCAGTTCTTC.

This chain links TRBV6-4 with TRBJ1-2, with no clear D. Germline V CDR1 and CDR2: MRHNA, SNTAGT. The ends were cut back, 4 bases at V and 1 base at J, with 10 bases in the middle. This CDR3 is 14 amino acids long. The CDR3 coding sequence is TGTGCCAGCAGTGGCTCAGGTAGTAACTATGGCTACACCTTC. This sequence encodes CASSGSGSNYGYTF.